This is a list of T cell receptor beta chains from one sample in a study of Ad26.COV2.S vaccination and SARS-CoV-2 variants. Profiled with immunoSEQ multiplex PCR; TCRdb holds only in-frame clones, not every one. The repertoire holds around 450,000 clones, roughly 89% seen once, with roughly 2.5% in the top ten. Sequenced material: peripheral blood, taken in a trial of Ad26.COV2.S vaccine versus placebo. All receptors derive from a person between 18 and 60 years old who received the Ad26.COV2.S COVID-19 vaccine or a placebo. Both conserved end residues are trimmed from each CDR3. The order of the fields is J gene, V gene, CDR3 protein.

TRBJ2-7 | TRBV5-1 | ASSLGSGIYEQY
TRBJ1-1 | TRBV19 | ASSWTGEAF
TRBJ2-7 | TRBV20-1 | SARVVGLEY
TRBJ2-3 | TRBV27 | ASSLHGTGDSTDTQY
TRBJ2-1 | TRBV24-1 | ATAGRGVTREQF
TRBJ2-1 | TRBV28 | ASSLWGTDYNEQF
TRBJ1-5 | TRBV12-5 | ASGPGQGGSQPQH
TRBJ1-2 | TRBV5-4 | ASSSRIDGGPSYGYT
TRBJ1-5 | TRBV10-3 | AIRDGYNQPQH
TRBJ1-1 | TRBV14 | ASSQDRDTEAF
TRBJ2-5 | TRBV9 | ASSVALGRETQY
TRBJ2-2 | TRBV3-1/TRBV3-2 | ASSQRCGEENTGELF
TRBJ2-7 | TRBV7-2 | ASSPQTGTGAH
TRBJ2-2 | TRBV14 | ASSPERTILNTGELF
TRBJ2-3 | TRBV18 | ASSRAVRTDTQY
TRBJ2-1 | TRBV5-1 | ASSLAGTSINEQF
TRBJ2-2 | TRBV11-2 | ASSSLGVRIGGELF
TRBJ2-3 | TRBV11-2 | ASSPLAGGLLDTQY
TRBJ2-1 | TRBV27 | ASSFWGQGNEQF
TRBJ1-3 | TRBV4-2 | ASSQGTVGDTIY
TRBJ2-1 | TRBV9 | ASSVDRTYNEQF
TRBJ1-2 | TRBV28 | ASTVTGFNYGYT
TRBJ2-1 | TRBV11-1 | ASSTGTSGGGGEQF
TRBJ1-2 | TRBV27 | ASSLYRGNGYT
TRBJ1-5 | TRBV5-1 | ASSQGNSNQPQH
TRBJ1-6 | TRBV5-4 | ASSERMGGNSPLH
TRBJ1-2 | TRBV30 | AWIPRTVYGYT
TRBJ1-1 | TRBV28 | ASISTLSTEAF
TRBJ1-2 | TRBV2 | ASLEERKGDGYT
TRBJ2-1 | TRBV7-8 | ASSFVRERGTEQF
TRBJ2-6 | TRBV5-1 | ASSTRWGQGAVGANVLT
TRBJ2-1 | TRBV7-6 | ASSVSVGRLSEQF
TRBJ1-3 | TRBV7-8 | ASRHRGSGNTIY
TRBJ1-5 | TRBV5-6 | ASSTFEGVYSNQPQH
TRBJ2-3 | TRBV18 | ASSQITDTQY
TRBJ2-4 | TRBV5-4 | ASSYHDSRRIQY
TRBJ2-4 | TRBV7-6 | ASSLARQAKNIQY
TRBJ1-2 | TRBV28 | ASSLWDRGFGYT
TRBJ1-6 | TRBV5-6 | ASSGRDRGWDNSPLH
TRBJ2-2 | TRBV7-9 | ASSLYPGQVNTGELF
TRBJ1-6 | TRBV9 | ASSATEDSPLH
TRBJ1-3 | TRBV27 | ASSLAGTAGNTIY
TRBJ2-2 | TRBV5-1 | ASSRGYTGELF
TRBJ2-3 | TRBV7-2 | ASSLVGDTQY
TRBJ2-4 | TRBV7-6 | ASSYLGADIQY